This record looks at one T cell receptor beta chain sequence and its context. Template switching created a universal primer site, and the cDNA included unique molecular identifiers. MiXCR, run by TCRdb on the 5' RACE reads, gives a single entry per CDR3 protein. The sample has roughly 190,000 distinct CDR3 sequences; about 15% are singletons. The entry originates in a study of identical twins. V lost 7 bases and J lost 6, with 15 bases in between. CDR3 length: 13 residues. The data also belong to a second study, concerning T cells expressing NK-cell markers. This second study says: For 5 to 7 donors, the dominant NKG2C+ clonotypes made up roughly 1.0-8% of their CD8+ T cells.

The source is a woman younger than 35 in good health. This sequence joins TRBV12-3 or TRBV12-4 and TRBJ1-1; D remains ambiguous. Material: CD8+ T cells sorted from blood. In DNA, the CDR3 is TGTGCCAGCATCGATCCGGGTAACCCTGAAGCTTTCTTT. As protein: CASIDPGNPEAFF.